These 10 T cell receptor beta chains came from one sample sequenced in a study of blood T cell repertoires in COVID-19. Here immunoSEQ multiplex PCR was the method, and the copy in TCRdb shows in-frame clones only, minus some. This sample yields some 40,000 clones, of which approximately 93% are seen a single time; approximately 2.1% belongs to the top ten. Material for sequencing was peripheral blood. These receptors all come from a man between 50 and 59 years old with active COVID-19.

V and J are TRBV9 and TRBJ2-1; maybe TRBD2 (5 bases). Trimming took 2 bases from V and 2 from J, leaving 11 bases between them. CDR3 length: 15 residues. The germline V gene encodes CDR1 SGDLS and CDR2 YYNGEE. CDR3 bases: TGTGCCAGCAGCGTTACGGGAAGTCCCTACAATGAGCAGTTCTTC. Translating gives CASSVTGSPYNEQFF.

As DNA, the CDR3 is TGTGCCAGCAGCCGATCCGAGGCAGGGGGCACCTATGGCTACACCTTC. It codes for CASSRSEAGGTYGYTF. The chain uses TRBV3-1 (or the pseudogene TRBV3-2) and TRBJ1-2; the match to TRBD1 covers 8 bases. This CDR3 has 16 residues. J gave up 4 bases and V 4 bases, and 11 bases lay outside the gene matches. The germline V gene has CDR1 LGHDT and CDR2 YNNKEL (reference sequence).

This sequence joins TRBV18 and TRBJ1-1, with 8 bases aligning to TRBD1. Germline V lookup: CDR1 KGHSH, CDR2 LQKENI. Trimming cost V 1 base and J 1 base; bases outside gene matches: 2. The CDR3 sequence is 15 residues long. The CDR3 region is CASSPQGQGNTEAFF. In DNA, the CDR3 is TGTGCCAGCTCACCACAAGGACAGGGGAACACTGAAGCTTTCTTT.

This clone came up once. This chain joins TRBV27 and TRBJ1-5, with D unresolved. CDR1 is MNHEY, CDR2 SMNVEV, per germline (reference sequence). The V gene lost 4 bases and the J gene lost 3 bases, with 7 bases spanning the gap. The CDR3 covers 13 residues. The DNA of the CDR3 is TGTGCCAGCAGTTCCGGGTCCAATCAGCCCCAGCATTTT. Translation gives CASSSGSNQPQHF.

V gene TRBV12-3 or TRBV12-4 combines with J gene TRBJ1-1, with D possibly matching TRBD1 (5 bases). This CDR3 is 13 amino acids long. V was pared by 4 bases and J by 1 base, with 7 bases between. The CDR3 reads CASSSQGNTEAFF. The CDR3 DNA reads TGTGCCAGCAGTTCCCAGGGGAACACTGAAGCTTTCTTT.

The chain links TRBV10-3 to TRBJ2-7, with D possibly matching TRBD2 (5 bases). V dropped 6 bases and J dropped 0 bases, with 12 bases sitting between them. Per the germline V gene, CDR1 is ENHRY and CDR2 is SYGVKD. The CDR3 contains 14 residues. CDR3 protein: CAIRRTLSSYEQYF. The CDR3 region has the DNA TGTGCCATCAGGAGGACTCTTAGCTCCTACGAGCAGTACTTC.

This chain uses TRBV3-1 (or the pseudogene TRBV3-2) with TRBJ2-5, with 11 positions matching TRBD2. V dropped 4 bases and J dropped 5; count of bases not matched to a gene: 12. The CDR3 loop spans 17 amino acids. Germline loops: CDR1 LGHDT, CDR2 YNNKEL (reference sequence). CDR3 nucleotides: TGTGCCAGCAGCCGACCTGGACTAGCGGGCGATAAGGAGACCCAGTACTTC. Protein: CASSRPGLAGDKETQYF.

The chain recombines TRBV4-1 with TRBJ2-7; TRBD1 aligns across 9 bases. CDR3 length equals 19 residues. The germline CDR1 and CDR2 sequences are MGHRA and YSYEKL. J gave up 1 base and V 1 base, and 14 bases lay outside the gene matches. This CDR3 reads CASSQGPGTGLYVSYEQYF. The CDR3, as DNA: TGCGCCAGCAGCCAAGGCCCCGGGACAGGGCTGTACGTTTCCTACGAGCAGTACTTC.

The chain employs TRBV5-1 and TRBJ1-1; D gene unclear. V was pared by 0 bases and J by 4 bases, with 10 bases between. This CDR3 spans 14 amino acids. Germline V gene data show CDR1 as SGHRS and CDR2 as YFSETQ. CDR3 sequence: CASSLVGSGTEAFF. In DNA, the CDR3 is TGCGCCAGCAGCTTGGTAGGGAGTGGCACTGAAGCTTTCTTT.

The J gene is TRBJ2-1, the V gene TRBV7-3; 10 bases match TRBD2. This CDR3 spans 15 amino acids. From germline, CDR1 is SGHTA and CDR2 FQGTGA. The ends lost 4 bases at V and 4 bases at J; junction bases unmatched: 4. CDR3 bases: TGTGCCAGCAGCTCGGGACTAGCGAGATACAATGAGCAGTTCTTC. Encoded protein: CASSSGLARYNEQFF. The variable domain in full, with the rest retrieved from reference TRBV7-3 and TRBJ2-1, is GAGVSQTPSNKVTEKGKYVELRCDPISGHTALYWYRQSLGQGPEFLIYFQGTGAADDSGLPNDRFFAVRPEGSVSTLKIQRTERGDSAVYLCASSSGLARYNEQFFGPGTRLTVL.